The clone carrying this T cell receptor beta chain occurred once. Its antigen remains unknown. The ends were cut back, 3 bases at V and 1 base at J, with 12 bases in the middle. Germline V lookup: CDR1 LNHNV, CDR2 YYDKDF (reference sequence). The CDR3 extends over 15 amino acids. Repertoires were generated with immunoSEQ multiplex PCR, while TCRdb's copy carries only in-frame clones and drops some. The repertoire holds over 8,000 clones, with approximately 68% as singletons. The data belong to a study of OX40 agonist ivuxolimab in advanced cancers. Study-level background: All patients had ivuxolimab intravenously every 2 weeks at 0.01 to 10 mg/kg. Patients in dose escalation had liver, melanoma, kidney or head and neck cancers. Of mixed ages from 23 to 79 and averaging about 56 years, the group was roughly 85% male.

Notes on the study in general: The authors did not determine the antigen specificity of the expanded peripheral T cells.

The chain combines TRBV15 with TRBJ1-1; no reliable D call. The receptor was isolated from an adult with an advanced solid tumor such as melanoma, head and neck, liver or kidney cancer. The sequencing used CD4+ or CD8+ T cells sorted from blood, collected in a trial of the OX40 agonist ivuxolimab. The CDR3 loop is CATSSEFPWNTEAFF. The CDR3 nucleotides are TGTGCCACCAGCAGTGAATTCCCCTGGAACACTGAAGCTTTCTTT.